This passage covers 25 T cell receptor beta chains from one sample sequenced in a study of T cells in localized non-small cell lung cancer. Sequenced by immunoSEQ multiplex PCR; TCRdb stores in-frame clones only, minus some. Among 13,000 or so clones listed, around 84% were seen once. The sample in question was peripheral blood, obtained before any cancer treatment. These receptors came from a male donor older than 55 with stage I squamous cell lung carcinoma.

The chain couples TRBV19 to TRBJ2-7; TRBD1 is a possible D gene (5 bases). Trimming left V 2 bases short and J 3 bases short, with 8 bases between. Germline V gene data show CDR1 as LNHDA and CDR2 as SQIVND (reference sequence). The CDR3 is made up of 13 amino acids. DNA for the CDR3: TGTGCCAGTAGTATATCAGGGAACTACGAGCAGTACTTC. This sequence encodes CASSISGNYEQYF.

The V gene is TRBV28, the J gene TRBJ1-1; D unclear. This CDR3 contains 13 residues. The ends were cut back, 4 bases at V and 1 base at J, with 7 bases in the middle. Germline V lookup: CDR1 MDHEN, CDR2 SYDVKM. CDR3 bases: TGTGCCAGCAGTTATAAGAGGAACACTGAAGCTTTCTTT. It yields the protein CASSYKRNTEAFF.

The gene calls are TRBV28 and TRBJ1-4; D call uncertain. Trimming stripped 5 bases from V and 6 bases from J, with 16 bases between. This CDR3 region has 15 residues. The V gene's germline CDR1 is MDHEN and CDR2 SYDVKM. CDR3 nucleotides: TGTGCCAGCAGTCCCCCTCAGGCCTGGGATGAAAAACTGTTTTTT. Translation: CASSPPQAWDEKLFF.

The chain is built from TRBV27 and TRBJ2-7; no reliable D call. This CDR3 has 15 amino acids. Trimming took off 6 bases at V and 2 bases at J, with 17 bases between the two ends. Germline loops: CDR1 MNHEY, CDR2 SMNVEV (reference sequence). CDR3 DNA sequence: TGTGCCAGCAGGCGGAATTCGGACGTAACCTACGAGCAGTACTTC. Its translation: CASRRNSDVTYEQYF.

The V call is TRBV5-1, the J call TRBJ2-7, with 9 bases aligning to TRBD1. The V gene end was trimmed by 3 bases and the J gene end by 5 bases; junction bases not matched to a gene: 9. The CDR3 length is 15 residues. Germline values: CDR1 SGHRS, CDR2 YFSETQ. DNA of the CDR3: TGCGCCAGCAGCTCGGGACAGGGTAGGTTGAACGAGCAGTACTTC. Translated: CASSSGQGRLNEQYF.

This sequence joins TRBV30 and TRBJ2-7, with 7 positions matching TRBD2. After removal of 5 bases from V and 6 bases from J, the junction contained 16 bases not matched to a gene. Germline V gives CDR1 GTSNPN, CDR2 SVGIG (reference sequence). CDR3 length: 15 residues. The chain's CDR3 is CAWQLPTGTTREQYF. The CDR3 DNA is TGTGCCTGGCAACTTCCCACCGGGACTACCCGCGAGCAGTACTTC.

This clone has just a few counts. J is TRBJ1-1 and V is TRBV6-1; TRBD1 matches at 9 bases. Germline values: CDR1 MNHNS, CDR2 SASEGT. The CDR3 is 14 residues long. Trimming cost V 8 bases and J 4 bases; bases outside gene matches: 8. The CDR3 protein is CASRGGDRVTEAFF. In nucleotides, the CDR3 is TGTGCCAGCCGGGGAGGGGACAGGGTCACTGAAGCTTTCTTT.

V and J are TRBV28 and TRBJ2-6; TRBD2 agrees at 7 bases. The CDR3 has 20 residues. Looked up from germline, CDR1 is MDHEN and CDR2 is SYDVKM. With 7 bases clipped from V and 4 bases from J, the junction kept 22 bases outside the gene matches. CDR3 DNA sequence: TGTGCCAGCACCGGAGCGGGCCTCGGGGGGAGAGGACGAGGGGCCAACGTCCTGACTTTC. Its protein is CASTGAGLGGRGRGANVLTF.

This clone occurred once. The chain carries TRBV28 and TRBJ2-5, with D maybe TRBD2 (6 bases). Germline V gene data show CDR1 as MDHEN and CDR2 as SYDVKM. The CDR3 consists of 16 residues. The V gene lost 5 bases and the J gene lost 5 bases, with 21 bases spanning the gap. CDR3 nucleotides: TGTGCCAGCAGTCGTCACCGGGACTCCGAGCCGGAGACCCAGTACTTC. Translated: CASSRHRDSEPETQYF. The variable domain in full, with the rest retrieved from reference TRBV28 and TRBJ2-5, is DVKVTQSSRYLVKRTGEKVFLECVQDMDHENMFWYRQDPGLGLRLIYFSYDVKMKEKGDIPEGYSVSREKKERFSLILESASTNQTSMYLCASSRHRDSEPETQYFGPGTRLLVL.

CDR3 in amino acids: CASSLGGLVGEQFF. The CDR3 DNA is TGCGCCAGCAGCTTGGGAGGCTTGGTGGGTGAGCAGTTCTTC. The chain recombines TRBV5-1 with TRBJ2-1; D remains ambiguous. V dropped 0 bases and J dropped 9 bases, with 13 bases sitting between them. CDR1 and CDR2 (germline): SGHRS, YFSETQ. This CDR3 comprises 14 residues.

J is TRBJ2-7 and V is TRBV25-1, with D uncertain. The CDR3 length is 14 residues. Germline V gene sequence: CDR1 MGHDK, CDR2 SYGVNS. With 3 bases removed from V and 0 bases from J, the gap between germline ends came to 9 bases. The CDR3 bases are TGTGCCAGCAGTGACAGCGTCCTCTCCTACGAGCAGTACTTC. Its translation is CASSDSVLSYEQYF.

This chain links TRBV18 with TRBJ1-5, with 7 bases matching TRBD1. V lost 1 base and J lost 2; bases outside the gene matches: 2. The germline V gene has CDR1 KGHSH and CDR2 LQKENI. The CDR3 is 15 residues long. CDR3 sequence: CASSPLGQGNQPQHF. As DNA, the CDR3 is TGTGCCAGCTCACCACTCGGACAGGGCAATCAGCCCCAGCATTTT.

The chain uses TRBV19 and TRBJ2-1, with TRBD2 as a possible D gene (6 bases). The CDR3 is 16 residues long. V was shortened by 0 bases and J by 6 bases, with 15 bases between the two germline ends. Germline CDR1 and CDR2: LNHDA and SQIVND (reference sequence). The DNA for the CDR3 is TGTGCCAGTAGTATAGAGATGCGGCTAGCGTTCAATGAGCAGTTCTTC. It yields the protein CASSIEMRLAFNEQFF.

This chain's CDR3 is CASSLESRETQYF. CDR3 DNA sequence: TGTGCCAGCAGCTTAGAGTCCCGAGAGACCCAGTACTTC. This sequence joins TRBV11-2 and TRBJ2-5; D remains unclear. Trimming left V 0 bases short and J 4 bases short, with 6 bases between. Germline CDR1 reads SGHAT; CDR2 reads FQNNGV. The CDR3 sequence is 13 residues long. Looking up the rest from reference TRBV11-2 and TRBJ2-5 gives the full variable domain: EAGVAQSPRYKIIEKRQSVAFWCNPISGHATLYWYQQILGQGPKLLIQFQNNGVVDDSQLPKDRFSAERLKGVDSTLKIQPAKLEDSAVYLCASSLESRETQYFGPGTRLLVL.

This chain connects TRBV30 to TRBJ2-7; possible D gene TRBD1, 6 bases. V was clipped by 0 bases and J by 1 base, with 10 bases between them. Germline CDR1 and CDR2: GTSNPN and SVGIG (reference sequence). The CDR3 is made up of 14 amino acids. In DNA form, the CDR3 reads TGTGCCTGGAGTGTAACCAGGGGATCCTACGAGCAGTACTTC. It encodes CAWSVTRGSYEQYF.

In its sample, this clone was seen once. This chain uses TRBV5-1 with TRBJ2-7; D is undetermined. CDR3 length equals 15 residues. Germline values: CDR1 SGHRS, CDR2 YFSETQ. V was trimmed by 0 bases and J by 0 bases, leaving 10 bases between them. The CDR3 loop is CASSLDPGNSYEQYF. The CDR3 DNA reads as TGCGCCAGCAGCTTGGACCCTGGAAACTCCTACGAGCAGTACTTC. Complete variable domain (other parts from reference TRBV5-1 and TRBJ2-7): KAGVTQTPRYLIKTRGQQVTLSCSPISGHRSVSWYQQTPGQGLQFLFEYFSETQRNKGNFPGRFSGRQFSNSRSEMNVSTLELGDSALYLCASSLDPGNSYEQYFGPGTRLTVT.

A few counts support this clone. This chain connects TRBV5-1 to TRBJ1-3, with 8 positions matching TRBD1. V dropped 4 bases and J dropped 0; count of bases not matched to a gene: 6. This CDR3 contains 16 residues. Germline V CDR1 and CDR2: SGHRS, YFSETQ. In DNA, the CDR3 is TGCGCCAGCAGCCCGGGACAGGTCCTCTCTGGAAACACCATATATTTT. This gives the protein CASSPGQVLSGNTIYF.

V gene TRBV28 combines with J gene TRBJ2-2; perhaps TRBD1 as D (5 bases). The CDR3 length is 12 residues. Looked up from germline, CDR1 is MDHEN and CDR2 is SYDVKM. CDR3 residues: CAIQGNTGELFF. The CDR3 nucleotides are TGTGCTATCCAGGGGAACACCGGGGAGCTGTTTTTT.

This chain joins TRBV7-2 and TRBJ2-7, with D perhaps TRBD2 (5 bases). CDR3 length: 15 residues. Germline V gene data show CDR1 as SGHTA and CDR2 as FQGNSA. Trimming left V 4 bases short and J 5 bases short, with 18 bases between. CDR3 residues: CASSSSSSRPNEQYF. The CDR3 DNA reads TGTGCCAGCAGCTCATCTAGCTCTAGACCCAACGAGCAGTACTTC.

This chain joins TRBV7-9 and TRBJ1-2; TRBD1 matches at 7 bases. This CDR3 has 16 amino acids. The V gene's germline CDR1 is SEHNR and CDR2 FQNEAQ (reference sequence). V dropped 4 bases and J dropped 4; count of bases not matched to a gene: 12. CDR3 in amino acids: CASSSQGEDLVYGYTF. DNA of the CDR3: TGTGCCAGCAGCTCGCAGGGGGAGGATTTAGTCTATGGCTACACCTTC.

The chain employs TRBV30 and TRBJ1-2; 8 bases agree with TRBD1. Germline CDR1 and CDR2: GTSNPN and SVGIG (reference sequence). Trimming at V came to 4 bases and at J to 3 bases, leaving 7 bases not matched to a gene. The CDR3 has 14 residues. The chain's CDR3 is CAWTPDRVYYGYTF. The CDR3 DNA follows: TGTGCCTGGACCCCGGACAGGGTTTACTATGGCTACACCTTC.

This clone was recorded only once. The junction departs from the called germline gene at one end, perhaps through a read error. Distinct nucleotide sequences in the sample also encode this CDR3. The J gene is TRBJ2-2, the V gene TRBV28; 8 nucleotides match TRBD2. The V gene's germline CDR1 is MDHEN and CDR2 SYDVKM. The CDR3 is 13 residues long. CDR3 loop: CARRPRGGGELFF. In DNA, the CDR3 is TGCGCCCGCAGGCCCCGGGGGGGCGGGGAGCTGTTTTTT.

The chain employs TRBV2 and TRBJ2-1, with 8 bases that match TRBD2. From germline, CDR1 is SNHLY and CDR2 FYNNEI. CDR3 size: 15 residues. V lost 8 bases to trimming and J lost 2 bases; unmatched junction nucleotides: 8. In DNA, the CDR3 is TGTGCCAGCGTGCGGGAGGCGGCCACCTACAATGAGCAGTTCTTC. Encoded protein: CASVREAATYNEQFF.

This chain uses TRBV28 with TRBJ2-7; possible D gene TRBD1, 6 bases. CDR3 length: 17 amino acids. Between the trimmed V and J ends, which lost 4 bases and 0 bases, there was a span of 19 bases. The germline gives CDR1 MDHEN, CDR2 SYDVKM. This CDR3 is CASSSNSLGTLSYEQYF. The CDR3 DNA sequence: TGTGCCAGCAGTTCCAATTCCTTGGGGACACTCTCCTACGAGCAGTACTTC. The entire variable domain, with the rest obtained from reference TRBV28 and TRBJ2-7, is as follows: DVKVTQSSRYLVKRTGEKVFLECVQDMDHENMFWYRQDPGLGLRLIYFSYDVKMKEKGDIPEGYSVSREKKERFSLILESASTNQTSMYLCASSSNSLGTLSYEQYFGPGTRLTVT.

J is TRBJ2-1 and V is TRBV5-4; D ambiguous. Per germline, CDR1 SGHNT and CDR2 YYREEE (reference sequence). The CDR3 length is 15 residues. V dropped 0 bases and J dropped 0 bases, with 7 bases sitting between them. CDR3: CASSLEGLSYNEQFF. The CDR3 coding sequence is TGTGCCAGCAGCTTGGAGGGTCTCTCCTACAATGAGCAGTTCTTC.